The 29 T cell receptor beta chains below come from one sample, sequenced in a study of shared clonotypes between healthy human individuals. This table comes from immunoSEQ multiplex PCR, and its TCRdb copy is limited to in-frame clones, with some not included. The profile shows about 2.2 million clones, approximately 92% of them singletons. Selected positively for CCR7 and CD45RO-negative, naive CD8 cells excluded terminally differentiated effector memory CD45RA+ cells. Specimen: naive CD8+ T cells from PBMCs. The receptors were gathered from a man between 18 and 29 years old in good health. Some clones in this sample may be carry-over from other donors' samples.

The V and J genes are TRBV6-1 and TRBJ1-1; the D gene is possibly TRBD1 (6 bases). V dropped 4 bases and J dropped 4 bases, with 16 bases sitting between them. CDR1 and CDR2 (germline): MNHNS, SASEGT. This CDR3 comprises 15 residues. The CDR3 DNA reads TGTGCCAGCAGTGGACGCACAGGGATGGCCACTGAAGCTTTCTTT. Translation gives CASSGRTGMATEAFF.

This chain uses TRBV15 with TRBJ1-5; a weak D match, TRBD1 (6 bases). The CDR3 is 15 amino acids. CDR1 is LNHNV, CDR2 YYDKDF, per germline (reference sequence). Trimming shortened V by 6 bases and J by 1 base, and 13 bases separated the two germline ends. CDR3 coding DNA: TGTGCCACCAGGGGGGGGGCGGGCAGCAATCAGCCCCAGCATTTT. It encodes CATRGGAGSNQPQHF.

The J gene is TRBJ2-7, the V gene TRBV30; D is unclear. Per germline, CDR1 GTSNPN and CDR2 SVGIG (reference sequence). V lost 4 bases to trimming and J lost 5 bases, with 15 bases between them. This CDR3 has 13 residues. This CDR3 reads CAWTYSGLDEQYF. Written as DNA, the CDR3 is TGTGCCTGGACCTACTCTGGGTTGGACGAGCAGTACTTC.

The chain links TRBV28 to TRBJ2-3; D unclear. The V gene's germline CDR1 is MDHEN and CDR2 SYDVKM. The CDR3 has 15 amino acids. V shed 6 bases and J shed 0 bases, with 13 bases lying between them. The CDR3 region is CASRQRSSSTDTQYF. The DNA of the CDR3 is TGTGCCAGCAGACAGAGATCGTCTAGCACAGATACGCAGTATTTT.

This chain uses TRBV28 with TRBJ2-2; D may correspond to TRBD1 or TRBD2 (6 bases each). Per germline, CDR1 MDHEN and CDR2 SYDVKM. V gave up 6 bases and J gave up 4 bases, with 21 bases separating them. The CDR3 has 17 amino acids. The CDR3 DNA reads as TGTGCCAGCAGCCCGCTACGGGGGCAACGCGTCACCGGGGAGCTGTTTTTT. Protein sequence: CASSPLRGQRVTGELFF.

The rearrangement joins TRBV6-6 to TRBJ1-5; TRBD1 is a possible D gene (5 bases). The CDR3 runs to 13 residues. The ends were cut back, 7 bases at V and 3 bases at J, with 10 bases in the middle. Germline CDR1 MNHNY, CDR2 SVGAGI (reference sequence). CDR3 sequence (DNA): TGTGCCAGCACTTCAGGGTACAATCAGCCCCAGCATTTT. It translates to CASTSGYNQPQHF.

CDR3 sequence reads: CASSQGQASYEQYF. For the CDR3, the DNA is TGCGCCAGCAGCCAAGGACAGGCCTCCTACGAGCAGTACTTC. The V gene is TRBV4-1, the J gene TRBJ2-7, with D perhaps TRBD1 (6 bases). Trimming shortened V by 1 base and J by 0 bases, and 7 bases separated the two germline ends. Germline values: CDR1 MGHRA, CDR2 YSYEKL. This CDR3 region has 14 residues.

Notes on this clone: Other DNA sequences in this sample translate to the same CDR3. The V and J genes are TRBV7-6 and TRBJ2-1, with 7 bases lining up with TRBD2. Germline-derived CDR1 and CDR2 are SGHVS and FNYEAQ. The CDR3 loop spans 16 amino acids. Trimming at V came to 0 bases and at J to 2 bases, leaving 4 bases not matched to a gene. CDR3: CASSLAAREPYNEQFF. CDR3 nucleotides: TGTGCCAGCAGCTTAGCTGCGCGGGAGCCCTACAATGAGCAGTTCTTC.

This rearrangement joins TRBV21-1 to TRBJ1-1. TRBV21-1 has pseudogene status. CDR3 length equals 16 residues. The chain's CDR3 is CASSKAEETANTEAFF. CDR3 in DNA: TGTGCCAGCAGCAAAGCTGAAGAGACCGCGAACACTGAAGCTTTCTTT.

The genes are TRBV4-1 and TRBJ2-1, with a weak D call TRBD2 (6 bases). The CDR3 totals 16 residues. The germline V and J ends were trimmed by 2 bases and 0 bases, with 11 bases remaining between them. Germline values: CDR1 MGHRA, CDR2 YSYEKL. The CDR3 DNA reads TGCGCCAGCAGCCAAACCGGGGGAAGCTCCTACAATGAGCAGTTCTTC. Its translation is CASSQTGGSSYNEQFF.

For the CDR3, the DNA is TGCGCCAGCAGCCCGGAAGAAGGGACAGCCGGGCTCTACGAGCAGTACTTC. It is translated as CASSPEEGTAGLYEQYF. The V call is TRBV4-3, the J call TRBJ2-7; 7 positions match TRBD1. This CDR3 region has 17 residues. The germline V gene has CDR1 LGHNA and CDR2 YSLEER. The ends lost 4 bases at V and 3 bases at J; junction bases unmatched: 15.

The chain couples TRBV10-1 to TRBJ2-3; the match to TRBD1 covers 7 bases. The CDR3 loop spans 13 amino acids. The germline gives CDR1 WNHNN, CDR2 SYGVQD (reference sequence). Trimming cost V 3 bases and J 13 bases; bases outside gene matches: 10. The CDR3 sequence is CASSDSRTTGEYF. The CDR3 region has the DNA TGCGCCAGCAGTGACTCCCGTACTACAGGGGAGTATTTT.

The CDR3 DNA is TGCGCCAGCAGCGGTGACAGGGGGGGCACTGAAGCTTTCTTT. This encodes CASSGDRGGTEAFF. The chain uses TRBV5-1 and TRBJ1-1; 9 bases are shared with TRBD1. The CDR3 is 14 amino acids. CDR1 and CDR2 (germline): SGHRS, YFSETQ. The V and J ends lost 4 bases and 4 bases, in that order; junction bases with no gene match: 5.

The chain uses TRBV28 and TRBJ1-4, with D unresolved. Between the trimmed V and J ends, which lost 6 bases and 6 bases, there was a span of 14 bases. The CDR3 sequence is 14 residues long. Germline CDR1 and CDR2: MDHEN and SYDVKM. CDR3 in DNA: TGTGCCAGCAGCTCGATTCGGGTATATGAAAAACTGTTTTTT. It codes for CASSSIRVYEKLFF. Combining the CDR3 with reference TRBV28 and TRBJ1-4 gives the whole variable domain DVKVTQSSRYLVKRTGEKVFLECVQDMDHENMFWYRQDPGLGLRLIYFSYDVKMKEKGDIPEGYSVSREKKERFSLILESASTNQTSMYLCASSSIRVYEKLFFGSGTQLSVL.

This clone occurred many times. This sequence joins TRBV7-8 and TRBJ2-5; a weak D match, TRBD1 (5 bases). Germline V lookup: CDR1 SGHVS, CDR2 FQNEAQ. This CDR3 contains 15 residues. Trimming cost V 1 base and J 4 bases, with 13 bases left between them. CDR3 amino acids: CASSLEGSLRETQYF. The CDR3 DNA reads as TGTGCCAGCAGCTTAGAGGGGTCCCTTCGAGAGACCCAGTACTTC.

The rearrangement joins TRBV7-9 to TRBJ2-1, with 10 bases fitting TRBD2. V lost 5 bases to trimming and J lost 9 bases; unmatched junction nucleotides: 7. The CDR3 contains 14 residues. Germline values: CDR1 SEHNR, CDR2 FQNEAQ (reference sequence). The CDR3 DNA sequence: TGTGCCAGCAGCGAAGCGGGAGGGCCACCTGAGCAGTTCTTC. This encodes CASSEAGGPPEQFF.

The V and J genes are TRBV19 and TRBJ2-1; TRBD2 matches at 7 bases. Germline V gene sequence: CDR1 LNHDA, CDR2 SQIVND (reference sequence). Trimming removed 10 bases from V and 1 base from J; junction bases left unmatched: 13. The CDR3 is 16 residues long. The CDR3 reads CATALANLGSYNEQFF. DNA for the CDR3: TGTGCCACCGCACTAGCGAATCTGGGATCCTACAATGAGCAGTTCTTC.

This clone was seen just once. This chain joins TRBV28 and TRBJ1-2, with D tentatively TRBD1 (6 bases). V dropped 4 bases and J dropped 8 bases, with 17 bases sitting between them. The germline gives CDR1 MDHEN, CDR2 SYDVKM. This CDR3 is 14 amino acids long. CDR3 protein: CASSWWRDTGGYTF. The DNA for the CDR3 is TGTGCCAGCAGTTGGTGGCGGGACACGGGCGGCTACACCTTC.

The chain is built from TRBV10-1 and TRBJ1-2; D not resolved. Between the trimmed V and J ends, which lost 5 bases and 8 bases, there was a span of 18 bases. Germline CDR1 reads WNHNN; CDR2 reads SYGVQD (reference sequence). CDR3 length: 14 amino acids. The CDR3 DNA sequence: TGCGCCAGCAGTATCCCCGGGAGCTTAAGCGGCTACACCTTC. This codes for CASSIPGSLSGYTF.

The chain joins TRBV5-1 to TRBJ2-5, with TRBD2 identical over 7 bases. Germline loops: CDR1 SGHRS, CDR2 YFSETQ. This CDR3 comprises 15 residues. After removal of 4 bases from V and 2 bases from J, the junction contained 8 bases not matched to a gene. The CDR3 reads CASSKPGLSQETQYF. The CDR3 nucleotides read TGCGCCAGCAGCAAGCCGGGACTATCACAAGAGACCCAGTACTTC. The full variable domain, in which reference TRBV5-1 and TRBJ2-5 provide the parts outside the CDR3, is KAGVTQTPRYLIKTRGQQVTLSCSPISGHRSVSWYQQTPGQGLQFLFEYFSETQRNKGNFPGRFSGRQFSNSRSEMNVSTLELGDSALYLCASSKPGLSQETQYFGPGTRLLVL.

V is TRBV19 and J is TRBJ2-7; 9 bases line up with TRBD1. In germline, CDR1 is LNHDA, CDR2 SQIVND (reference sequence). This CDR3 has 14 residues. The V segment lost 7 bases and the J segment 3 bases; nucleotides outside the gene matches: 7. CDR3 in amino acids: CASTTGTGFYEQYF. DNA of the CDR3: TGTGCCAGTACCACCGGGACAGGGTTCTACGAGCAGTACTTC.

This chain joins TRBV9 and TRBJ2-1; D not resolved. The length of the CDR3 is 15 residues. Between the trimmed V and J ends, which lost 0 bases and 8 bases, there was a span of 15 bases. The germline V gene encodes CDR1 SGDLS and CDR2 YYNGEE. The CDR3 sequence is CASSVGLESWDEQFF. CDR3 coding DNA: TGTGCCAGCAGCGTAGGGCTTGAGAGCTGGGATGAGCAGTTCTTC.

V gene TRBV29-1 combines with J gene TRBJ2-2, with 10 nucleotides matching TRBD2. With V trimmed by 4 bases and J by 6 bases, 8 bases remained unmatched. CDR1 and CDR2 (germline): SQVTM, ANQGSEA. The CDR3 totals 15 residues. The CDR3 nucleotides read TGCAGCGTTGCCCGGACTAGCGGTTTATCCGGGGAGCTGTTTTTT. This codes for CSVARTSGLSGELFF.

The chain joins TRBV29-1 to TRBJ1-3; D not resolved. This CDR3 is 13 amino acids long. V was clipped by 4 bases and J by 0 bases, with 7 bases between them. Germline V CDR1 and CDR2: SQVTM, ANQGSEA. CDR3 in DNA: TGCAGCGTTGCCTTCTTCTCTGGAAACACCATATATTTT. Protein: CSVAFFSGNTIYF. Looking up the rest from reference TRBV29-1 and TRBJ1-3 gives the full variable domain: SAVISQKPSRDICQRGTSLTIQCQVDSQVTMMFWYRQQPGQSLTLIATANQGSEATYESGFVIDKFPISRPNLTFSTLTVSNMSPEDSSIYLCSVAFFSGNTIYFGEGSWLTVV.

For the CDR3, the DNA is TGCGCCAGCAGCCAAGGGTACCGGGACAGAAAGAACACTGAAGCTTTCTTT. This encodes CASSQGYRDRKNTEAFF. The chain has TRBV4-1 and TRBJ1-1; 7 bases agree with TRBD1. Germline V lookup: CDR1 MGHRA, CDR2 YSYEKL. This CDR3 has 17 amino acids. V gave up 1 base and J gave up 1 base; unmatched junction bases: 9.

This chain uses TRBV4-1 with TRBJ1-1, with D possibly TRBD1 on 6 matching bases. Germline V gene sequence: CDR1 MGHRA, CDR2 YSYEKL. The CDR3 contains 16 residues. Trimming shortened V by 4 bases and J by 0 bases, and 15 bases separated the two germline ends. The CDR3 spells CASSPGQPFMNTEAFF. Written as DNA, the CDR3 is TGCGCCAGCAGCCCCGGACAGCCGTTCATGAACACTGAAGCTTTCTTT.

The rearrangement uses TRBV19 and TRBJ2-1; 9 bases line up with TRBD1. Trimming removed 6 bases from V and 4 bases from J; junction bases left unmatched: 4. The CDR3 totals 14 residues. Germline CDR1 reads LNHDA; CDR2 reads SQIVND (reference sequence). CDR3 nucleotide sequence: TGTGCCAGTAGACAGGGGGCCAAGTACAATGAGCAGTTCTTC. Residues: CASRQGAKYNEQFF.

The genes are TRBV13 and TRBJ2-7; 11 bases align to TRBD2. CDR3 length: 15 amino acids. CDR1 and CDR2 from the germline V gene are PRHDT and FYEKMQ (reference sequence). J gave up 3 bases and V 4 bases, and 5 bases lay outside the gene matches. The CDR3 DNA is TGTGCCAGCAGCTATCGACTAGCGGGGAGCTACGAGCAGTACTTC. Protein product: CASSYRLAGSYEQYF.

V is TRBV4-1 and J is TRBJ2-1, with D unclear. V gave up 5 bases and J gave up 5 bases, with 13 bases separating them. Germline CDR1 MGHRA, CDR2 YSYEKL. The CDR3 is 14 amino acids. The DNA of the CDR3 is TGCGCCAGCAGCGCCCCCCTCTTCCACAATGAGCAGTTCTTC. Its protein product is CASSAPLFHNEQFF.